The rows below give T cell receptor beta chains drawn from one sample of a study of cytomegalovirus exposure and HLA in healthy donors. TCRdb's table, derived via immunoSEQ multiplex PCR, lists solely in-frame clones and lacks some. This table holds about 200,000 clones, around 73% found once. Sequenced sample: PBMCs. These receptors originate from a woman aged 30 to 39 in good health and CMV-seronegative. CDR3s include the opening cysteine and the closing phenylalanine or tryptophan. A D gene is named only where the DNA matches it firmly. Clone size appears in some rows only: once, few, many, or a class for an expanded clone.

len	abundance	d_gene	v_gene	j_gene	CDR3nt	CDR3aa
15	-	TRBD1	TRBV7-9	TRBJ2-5	TGTGCCAGCAGGGCCCGGGACAGGGGCCAAGAGACCCAGTACTTC	CASRARDRGQETQYF
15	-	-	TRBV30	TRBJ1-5	TGTGCCTGGAGTGTACGGGGACAATTGCGCCAGCCCCAGCATTTT	CAWSVRGQLRQPQHF
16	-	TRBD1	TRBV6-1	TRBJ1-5	TGTGCCAGCAGTGAATTTGACAGGGGGCGGAATCAGCCCCAGCATTTT	CASSEFDRGRNQPQHF
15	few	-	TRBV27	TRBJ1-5	TGTGCCAGCAAGCCACTAGCCGTAGGCAATCAGCCCCAGCATTTT	CASKPLAVGNQPQHF
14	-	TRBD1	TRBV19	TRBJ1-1	TGTGCCAGTAGTATCTCTAACAGGGGCACTGAAGCTTTCTTT	CASSISNRGTEAFF
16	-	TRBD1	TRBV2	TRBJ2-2	TGTGCCAGCCGCTTCACCCGGGACAGAAACACCGGGGAGCTGTTTTTT	CASRFTRDRNTGELFF
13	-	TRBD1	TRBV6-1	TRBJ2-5	TGTGCCAGCAGTGCGGGACAGCAAGAGACCCAGTACTTC	CASSAGQQETQYF
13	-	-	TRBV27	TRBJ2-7	TGTGCCAGCAGTTGGGACATTGGGGCCGAGCAGTACTTC	CASSWDIGAEQYF
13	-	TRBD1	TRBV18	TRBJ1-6	TGTGCCAGCTCAACGACAGGGAATTCACCCCTCCACTTT	CASSTTGNSPLHF
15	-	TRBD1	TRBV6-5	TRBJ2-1	TGTGCCAGCAGTCGCGTGGACAGGGGGATTAATGAGCAGTTCTTC	CASSRVDRGINEQFF
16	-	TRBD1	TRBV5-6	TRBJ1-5	TGTGCCAGCAGCTTGGGGGCAGGGGGCGGCAATCAGCCCCAGCATTTT	CASSLGAGGGNQPQHF
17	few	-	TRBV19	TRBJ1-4	TGTGCCAGTAGTATCCGCGGAAAGACGGTAACTAATGAAAAACTGTTTTTT	CASSIRGKTVTNEKLFF
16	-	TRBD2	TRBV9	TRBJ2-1	TGTGCCAGCAGCGAACGCACTAGCGCCCGTTTCCAGGAGCAGTTCTTC	CASSERTSARFQEQFF
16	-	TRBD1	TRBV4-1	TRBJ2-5	TGCGCCAGCAGCCAAGATATAAGGACAGGGCAAGAGACCCAGTACTTC	CASSQDIRTGQETQYF
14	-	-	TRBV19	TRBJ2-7	TGTGCCAGTAGTATGGACTACATCCCGAGCAGGCAGTACTTC	CASSMDYIPSRQYF
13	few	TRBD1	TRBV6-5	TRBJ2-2	TGTGCCAGCAGGCTAACAGGGGCCGGGGAGCTGTTTTTT	CASRLTGAGELFF
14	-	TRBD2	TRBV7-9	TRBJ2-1	TGTGCCAGCAGAGTAGCGGGGGGGCACAATGAGCAGTTCTTC	CASRVAGGHNEQFF
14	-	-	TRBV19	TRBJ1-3	TGTGCCAGTAGTACCACCTTGTTCGGGAACACCATATATTTT	CASSTTLFGNTIYF
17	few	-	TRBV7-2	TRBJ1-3	TGTGCCAGCAGCTATAGCGGGGGCAGGAGCTCTGGAAACACCATATATTTT	CASSYSGGRSSGNTIYF
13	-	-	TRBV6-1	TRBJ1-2	TGTGCCAGCACCCTAGACGTCTACTATGGCTACGCCTTC	CASTLDVYYGYAF
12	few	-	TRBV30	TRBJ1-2	TGTGCCTGGAGTGAACGGTTCTATGGCTACACCTTC	CAWSERFYGYTF
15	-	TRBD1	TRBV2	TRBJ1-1	TGTGCCAGCAGTGAACGGGGGACAGGCATTAGTGAAGCTTTCTTT	CASSERGTGISEAFF
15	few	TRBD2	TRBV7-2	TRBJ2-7	TGTGCCAGCAGCTTAATGGCTAGCGGGTCCTACGAGCAGTACTTC	CASSLMASGSYEQYF
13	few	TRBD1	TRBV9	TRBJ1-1	TGTGCCAGCAGCGCCCGGGCAGGGGGGGAAGCTTTCTTT	CASSARAGGEAFF
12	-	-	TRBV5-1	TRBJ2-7	TGCGCCAGCAGCTTGTCGGGCTACGAGCAGTACTTC	CASSLSGYEQYF
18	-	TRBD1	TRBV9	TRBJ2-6	TGTGCCAGCAGCGTTGGACAGGCCTTTGTAGCGGGGGCCAACGTCCTGACTTTC	CASSVGQAFVAGANVLTF
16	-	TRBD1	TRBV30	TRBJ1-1	TGTGCCTGGAGTGTTGGGACAGGGGTCCCGAACACTGAAGCTTTCTTT	CAWSVGTGVPNTEAFF
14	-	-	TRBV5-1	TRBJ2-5	TGCGCCAGCAGCTTGGTAACAGGGCAAGAGACCCAGTACTTC	CASSLVTGQETQYF
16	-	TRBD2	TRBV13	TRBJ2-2	TGTGCCAGCAGCGACGGCGGGGGGCGAGACACCGGGGAGCTGTTTTTT	CASSDGGGRDTGELFF
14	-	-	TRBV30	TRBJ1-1	TGTGCCTGGAGCCCACGGGGAGATCTCCGTGAAGCTTTCTTT	CAWSPRGDLREAFF
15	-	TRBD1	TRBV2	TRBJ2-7	TGTGCCAGCAGTGAATGGGGACAGGGGTACCACGAGCAGTACTTC	CASSEWGQGYHEQYF
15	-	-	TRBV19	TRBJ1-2	TGTGCCAGTAGTACCCAACAGTTCCCTAACTATGGCTACACCTTC	CASSTQQFPNYGYTF
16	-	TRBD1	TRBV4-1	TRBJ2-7	TGCGCCAGCAGCCAAGATCGGAGACAGGGGAGACACGAGCAGTACTTC	CASSQDRRQGRHEQYF
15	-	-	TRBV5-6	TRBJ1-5	TGTGCCAGCAGCTTGATGAGGGTTGGCAATCAGCCCCAGCATTTT	CASSLMRVGNQPQHF
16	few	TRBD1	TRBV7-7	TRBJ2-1	TGTGCCAGCAGCCGCACGACAGGGAACTACGACAATGAGCAGTTCTTC	CASSRTTGNYDNEQFF
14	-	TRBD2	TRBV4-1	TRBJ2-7	TGCGCCAGCAGCCATAGCGGGGGGGTATACGAGCAGTACTTC	CASSHSGGVYEQYF
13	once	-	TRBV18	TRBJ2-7	TGTGCCAGCTCACCACAAGACAGGTACGAGCAGTACTTC	CASSPQDRYEQYF
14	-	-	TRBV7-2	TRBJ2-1	TGTGCCAGCAGCGCAGACGGACTGGCTGCTGAGCAGTTCTTC	CASSADGLAAEQFF
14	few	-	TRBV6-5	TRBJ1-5	TGTGCCAGCAGCCCCACATACAGCAATCAGCCCCAGCATTTT	CASSPTYSNQPQHF
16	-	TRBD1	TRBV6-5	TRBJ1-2	TGTGCCAGCAGTTACGATTGGACAGGGGGCACCTATGGCTACACCTTC	CASSYDWTGGTYGYTF
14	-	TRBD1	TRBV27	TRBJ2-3	TGTGCCAGCAGTTTTTCGACAGGGGTGGATACGCAGTATTTT	CASSFSTGVDTQYF
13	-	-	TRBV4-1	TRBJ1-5	TGCGCCAGCAGCCAAGATGCAGGGAAGCCCCAGCATTTT	CASSQDAGKPQHF
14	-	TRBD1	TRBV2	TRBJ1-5	TGTGCCAGCAGTGAAACAGGGGGCAGTCAGCCCCAGCATTTT	CASSETGGSQPQHF
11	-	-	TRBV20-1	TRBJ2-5	TGCAGTGCTAGAGATAGAGCGGCCCAGTACTTC	CSARDRAAQYF
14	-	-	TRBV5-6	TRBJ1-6	TGTGCCAGCAGCTTGGTCCAGGTTAATTCACCCCTCCACTTT	CASSLVQVNSPLHF
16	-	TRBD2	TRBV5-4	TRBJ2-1	TGTGCCAGCAGCTTGTATTTGGGACTAGAGTACAATGAGCAGTTCTTC	CASSLYLGLEYNEQFF
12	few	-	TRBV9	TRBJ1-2	TGTGCCAGCTCCTGGGGGGGGTATGGCTACACCTTC	CASSWGGYGYTF
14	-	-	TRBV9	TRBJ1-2	TGTGCCAGCAGCGTTCCAGGGGTTAACTATGGCTACACCTTC	CASSVPGVNYGYTF
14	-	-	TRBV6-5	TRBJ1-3	TGTGCCAGCACCCAGTTTCACTCTGGAAACACCATATATTTT	CASTQFHSGNTIYF
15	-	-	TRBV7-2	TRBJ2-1	TGTGCCAGCAGGAAGGGGGGGGGTTCCTACAATGAGCAGTTCTTC	CASRKGGGSYNEQFF
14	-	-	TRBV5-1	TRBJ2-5	TGCGCCAGCAGCCGAGGGAGGACCCAAGAGACCCAGTACTTC	CASSRGRTQETQYF
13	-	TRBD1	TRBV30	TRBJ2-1	TGTGCCTGGGATATGACAGGGGGCAATGAGCAGTTCTTC	CAWDMTGGNEQFF
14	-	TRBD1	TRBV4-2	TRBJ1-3	TGTGCCAGCAGCCAAGGACAGGGTGGAAACACCATATATTTT	CASSQGQGGNTIYF